This T cell receptor (beta chain) appears in the sequencing data of a study of T cells after yellow fever vaccination. CDR3 length: 15 residues. Germline V lookup: CDR1 SGHTA, CDR2 FQGTGA. V was pared by 4 bases and J by 2 bases, with 14 bases between. MiXCR was run by TCRdb on the 5' RACE reads, yielding one entry per CDR3 protein. Found here are 350,000 to 550,000 distinct CDR3 sequences, 15% to 20% of them singletons; the top ten hold roughly a sixth. V gene TRBV7-3 combines with J gene TRBJ2-5; the D gene is possibly TRBD1 (5 bases). The sequence derives from a man between 18 and 29 years old who received the YFV17D yellow fever vaccine. Sample: PBMCs, taken before the yellow fever booster vaccination. For the CDR3, the DNA is TGTGCCAGCAGCTCCCGGGCTCAGGGTCAAGAGACCCAGTACTTC. Translation gives CASSSRAQGQETQYF.